Below, 29 T cell receptor beta chains from the same sample are listed, as sequenced in a study of cytomegalovirus exposure and HLA in healthy donors. Amplification used 60 Vbeta primers and 13 Jbeta primers. Only in-frame clones appear in the TCRdb table, and some are missing; sequencing was by immunoSEQ multiplex PCR. The repertoire consists of about 220,000 clones, with approximately 83% occurring once and the leading ten covering 0.71%. Sequenced sample: PBMCs. The source of these receptors is a boy younger than 10 in good health and CMV-seronegative.

The chain uses TRBV11-3 and TRBJ2-1; the match to TRBD2 covers 7 bases. Losses at the gene ends were 1 base for V and 2 bases for J; bases not matched to a gene: 5. The CDR3 sequence is 16 residues long. Germline V gene lookup returns CDR1 SGHNT and CDR2 YENEEA. The DNA of the CDR3 is TGTGCCAGCAGCTTAGGAGGGACTAACCCCTACAATGAGCAGTTCTTC. This codes for CASSLGGTNPYNEQFF.

J is TRBJ1-2 and V is TRBV7-2, with D possibly being TRBD1 (6 bases). Germline CDR1 SGHTA, CDR2 FQGNSA. CDR3 length equals 16 residues. The germline V and J ends were trimmed by 5 bases and 1 base, with 17 bases remaining between them. The CDR3 DNA sequence: TGTGCCAGCAGCCCATCAGGGGTTTGGGTTAACTATGGCTACACCTTC. This gives the protein CASSPSGVWVNYGYTF. The variable domain in full, with the rest retrieved from reference TRBV7-2 and TRBJ1-2, is GAGVSQSPSNKVTEKGKDVELRCDPISGHTALYWYRQSLGQGLEFLIYFQGNSAPDKSGLPSDRFSAERTGGSVSTLTIQRTQQEDSAVYLCASSPSGVWVNYGYTFGSGTRLTVV.

The chain is built from TRBV6-5 and TRBJ1-1; TRBD1 might be the D (5 bases). Germline loops: CDR1 MNHEY, CDR2 SVGAGI. The CDR3 has 14 amino acids. The V and J ends lost 2 bases and 5 bases respectively, with 12 bases between them. CDR3 sequence (DNA): TGTGCCAGCAGTTACGGCACAGGTTGGACTGAAGCTTTCTTT. Protein product: CASSYGTGWTEAFF.

This clone has a handful of counts. This sequence joins TRBV18 and TRBJ2-2, with a tentative D call TRBD1 (6 bases). Germline V gives CDR1 KGHSH, CDR2 LQKENI. Trimming took 3 bases from V and 3 from J, leaving 8 bases between them. The CDR3 has 14 amino acids. The DNA of the CDR3 is TGTGCCAGCTCACCCCAGGGGTACACCGGGGAGCTGTTTTTT. This sequence encodes CASSPQGYTGELFF.

The chain uses TRBV30 and TRBJ2-5, with TRBD2 identical over 8 bases. Germline V gives CDR1 GTSNPN, CDR2 SVGIG (reference sequence). With V trimmed by 1 base and J by 5 bases, 3 bases remained unmatched. The CDR3 extends over 13 amino acids. CDR3 sequence reads: CAWSGTGGETQYF. The CDR3 DNA sequence: TGTGCCTGGAGTGGGACGGGAGGGGAGACCCAGTACTTC.

This clone has only a few counts. The chain carries TRBV2 and TRBJ1-5; D is possibly TRBD1 (6 bases). From germline, CDR1 is SNHLY and CDR2 FYNNEI. The CDR3 has 12 amino acids. Trimming took 6 bases from V and 9 from J, leaving 12 bases between them. Here the CDR3 reads CASRAGDSPQHF. In DNA form, the CDR3 reads TGTGCCAGCAGGGCAGGGGATTCGCCCCAGCATTTT.

In its sample, this clone was seen once. The rearrangement uses TRBV6-1 and TRBJ2-7; the D is unclear. CDR1 MNHNS and CDR2 SASEGT come from the germline V gene. Trimming left V 2 bases short and J 1 base short, with 6 bases between. This CDR3 has 13 residues. The CDR3 protein is CASSETESYEQYF. Here the CDR3 DNA reads TGTGCCAGCAGTGAAACTGAATCCTACGAGCAGTACTTC.

The J gene is TRBJ2-1, the V gene TRBV28; 8 nucleotides align to TRBD1. CDR3 length equals 16 residues. In germline, CDR1 is MDHEN, CDR2 SYDVKM. V was pared by 5 bases and J by 0 bases, with 6 bases of the junction left unmatched. The CDR3 loop is CASSRTGGGSYNEQFF. For the CDR3, the DNA is TGTGCCAGCAGTCGAACAGGGGGTGGCTCCTACAATGAGCAGTTCTTC. The whole variable domain, remainder taken from reference TRBV28 and TRBJ2-1, is DVKVTQSSRYLVKRTGEKVFLECVQDMDHENMFWYRQDPGLGLRLIYFSYDVKMKEKGDIPEGYSVSREKKERFSLILESASTNQTSMYLCASSRTGGGSYNEQFFGPGTRLTVL.

This chain links TRBV6-1 with TRBJ2-5; D not resolved. The J call may be incorrect, as the DNA end agrees better with TRBJ2-7. Germline V lookup: CDR1 MNHNS, CDR2 SASEGT. This CDR3 is built from 14 residues. CDR3 sequence reads: CASSGGMSSYEQYF. CDR3 coding DNA: TGTGCCAGCAGTGGCGGAATGAGCTCCTACGAGCAGTACTTC.

This chain joins TRBV5-4 and TRBJ2-3; the match to TRBD1 covers 7 bases. This CDR3 has 15 residues. CDR1 SGHNT and CDR2 YYREEE come from the germline V gene (reference sequence). V dropped 0 bases and J dropped 2; count of bases not matched to a gene: 3. The CDR3 spells CASSLDRGATDTQYF. The CDR3 DNA is TGTGCCAGCAGCTTGGACAGGGGTGCCACAGATACGCAGTATTTT.

The chain is built from TRBV18 and TRBJ2-3, with D possibly TRBD2 on 5 matching bases. CDR3 length: 14 amino acids. Trimming cost V 2 bases and J 2 bases, with 8 bases left between them. Germline V gene lookup returns CDR1 KGHSH and CDR2 LQKENI. The CDR3 bases are TGTGCCAGCTCACCAGGGAGTCACACAGATACGCAGTATTTT. As protein: CASSPGSHTDTQYF.

This chain connects TRBV7-9 to TRBJ1-2; D perhaps matches TRBD1 (6 bases). The germline gives CDR1 SEHNR, CDR2 FQNEAQ (reference sequence). With 3 bases removed from V and 6 bases from J, the gap between germline ends came to 14 bases. The CDR3 is 14 residues long. The CDR3 is CASSFGGRLDGYTF. The CDR3 DNA is TGTGCCAGCAGCTTCGGGGGGCGGCTAGATGGCTACACCTTC.

The CDR3 sequence is CASSSSGGDYEQYF. CDR3 in DNA: TGTGCCAGTAGTTCGTCGGGAGGAGATTACGAGCAGTACTTC. The gene calls are TRBV19 and TRBJ2-5, with 7 bases lining up with TRBD2. Matching the DNA end better, TRBJ2-7 makes the J call doubtful. Per the germline V gene, CDR1 is LNHDA and CDR2 is SQIVND (reference sequence). The CDR3 loop spans 14 amino acids.

This clone was seen a handful of times. The V and J genes are TRBV6-5 and TRBJ2-1; D perhaps matches TRBD1 (6 bases). V lost 7 bases, J lost 7 bases, and 14 bases lay in between. This CDR3 region has 13 residues. The germline gives CDR1 MNHEY, CDR2 SVGAGI. The CDR3 loop is CASTRTGSNEQFF. The DNA for the CDR3 is TGTGCCAGCACCCGAACAGGGTCAAATGAGCAGTTCTTC.

The chain employs TRBV19 and TRBJ2-1; 12 nucleotides line up with TRBD1. CDR3 length equals 14 residues. Germline assignment: CDR1 LNHDA and CDR2 SQIVND (reference sequence). Losses at the gene ends were 7 bases for V and 7 bases for J; bases not matched to a gene: 5. For the CDR3, the DNA is TGTGCCAGTATGGGGGACAGGGGGCCGAATGAGCAGTTCTTC. Its protein is CASMGDRGPNEQFF.

This clone was observed a single time. The gene calls are TRBV7-2 and TRBJ2-7, with TRBD2 matching 8 bases. After removal of 1 base from V and 5 bases from J, the junction contained 4 bases not matched to a gene. The germline gives CDR1 SGHTA, CDR2 FQGNSA. The CDR3 extends over 14 amino acids. CDR3 loop: CASSLEAGEHEQYF. The CDR3 DNA sequence: TGTGCCAGCAGCTTAGAAGCGGGAGAGCACGAGCAGTACTTC.

This clone has a single count. J is TRBJ2-7 and V is TRBV7-9, with 8 bases aligning to TRBD2. The junction had 6 bases not matched to a gene; V was cut back by 5 bases and J by 0 bases. Germline-derived CDR1 and CDR2 are SEHNR and FQNEAQ (reference sequence). CDR3 length equals 15 residues. CDR3 loop: CASSAGGRPSYEQYF. Here the CDR3 DNA reads TGTGCCAGCAGCGCAGGCGGGAGGCCCTCCTACGAGCAGTACTTC.

This clone has more than one count but fewer than ten. The chain is built from TRBV5-4 and TRBJ1-1; the D is unclear. V dropped 0 bases and J dropped 0 bases, with 6 bases sitting between them. CDR3 length equals 14 residues. From germline, CDR1 is SGHNT and CDR2 YYREEE (reference sequence). CDR3 bases: TGTGCCAGCAGCTTGGATACGGTGAACACTGAAGCTTTCTTT. It yields the protein CASSLDTVNTEAFF. Full variable domain (outside the CDR3, taken from reference TRBV5-4 and TRBJ1-1): ETGVTQSPTHLIKTRGQQVTLRCSSQSGHNTVSWYQQALGQGPQFIFQYYREEENGRGNFPPRFSGLQFPNYSSELNVNALELDDSALYLCASSLDTVNTEAFFGQGTRLTVV.

This chain joins TRBV7-9 and TRBJ2-7; TRBD1 matches 8 bases. Germline V gene sequence: CDR1 SEHNR, CDR2 FQNEAQ (reference sequence). The CDR3 has 13 amino acids. With V trimmed by 5 bases and J by 10 bases, 10 bases remained unmatched. For the CDR3, the DNA is TGTGCCAGCAGCCCCCTCCAGGGGGCGGAACAGTACTTC. Translated: CASSPLQGAEQYF.

The J gene is TRBJ2-7, the V gene TRBV6-1, with D hard to call. The CDR3 totals 16 residues. Germline values: CDR1 MNHNS, CDR2 SASEGT. The ends were cut back, 0 bases at V and 0 bases at J, with 12 bases in the middle. The CDR3 DNA is TGTGCCAGCAGTGAAGCAAGCGTTGCAAGCTCCTACGAGCAGTACTTC. Translating gives CASSEASVASSYEQYF.

The rearrangement joins TRBV4-1 to TRBJ2-1, with TRBD1 as a possible D gene (5 bases). The germline gives CDR1 MGHRA, CDR2 YSYEKL. Trimming shortened V by 8 bases and J by 2 bases, and 16 bases separated the two germline ends. The CDR3 sequence is 15 residues long. CDR3 loop: CASGHASRAYNEQFF. The CDR3 nucleotides read TGCGCCAGCGGACACGCTTCCCGTGCCTACAATGAGCAGTTCTTC.

This chain links TRBV29-1 with TRBJ2-7; weak D call: TRBD1 (6 bases). V was clipped by 3 bases and J by 3 bases, with 9 bases between them. The CDR3 extends over 12 amino acids. Germline CDR1 reads SQVTM; CDR2 reads ANQGSEA. CDR3 DNA: TGCAGCGTTGAGGACAGCGACTACGAGCAGTACTTC. Translation gives CSVEDSDYEQYF.

This clone was seen once. The chain has TRBV19 and TRBJ1-2; TRBD1 matches 7 bases. This CDR3 is 13 amino acids long. Germline V gives CDR1 LNHDA, CDR2 SQIVND (reference sequence). The V segment lost 5 bases and the J segment 4 bases; nucleotides outside the gene matches: 4. The CDR3 DNA follows: TGTGCCAGTAGTCCAGGGACAGCCTATGGCTACACCTTC. Encoded protein: CASSPGTAYGYTF.

The chain is built from TRBV7-9 and TRBJ1-2; maybe TRBD1 (6 bases). The CDR3 is 13 residues long. CDR1 SEHNR and CDR2 FQNEAQ come from the germline V gene (reference sequence). The germline V and J ends were trimmed by 5 bases and 8 bases, with 15 bases remaining between them. The DNA for the CDR3 is TGTGCCAGCAGCCCCCGGGGGGCGGGAGGCTACACCTTC. Amino acids: CASSPRGAGGYTF.

The rearrangement links TRBV2 to TRBJ2-7, with a weak D call TRBD1 (5 bases). The germline CDR1 and CDR2 sequences are SNHLY and FYNNEI. V was cut by 3 bases and J by 3 bases, with 18 bases left in between. This CDR3 has 16 residues. The CDR3 region has the DNA TGTGCCAGCAGTGATATTGGGGATGGACATTTCTACGAGCAGTACTTC. Amino acids: CASSDIGDGHFYEQYF.

Written as DNA, the CDR3 is TGTGCCAGCAGTTCCGCGACTAGCGACCGCATTGAGCAGTTCTTC. Protein: CASSSATSDRIEQFF. This rearrangement joins TRBV27 to TRBJ2-1, with 8 nucleotides matching TRBD2. Germline assignment: CDR1 MNHEY and CDR2 SMNVEV (reference sequence). V was pared by 4 bases and J by 9 bases, with 11 bases of the junction left unmatched. CDR3 size: 15 residues.

This rearrangement joins TRBV6-1 to TRBJ2-1; 11 positions match TRBD2. Germline lookup yields CDR1 MNHNS and CDR2 SASEGT. This CDR3 is built from 15 residues. Trimming at V came to 6 bases and at J to 3 bases, leaving 4 bases not matched to a gene. CDR3 in amino acids: CASRPGLAVYNEQFF. The CDR3 DNA reads as TGTGCCAGCAGACCGGGACTAGCGGTCTACAATGAGCAGTTCTTC.

As concerns this clone: Mismatch with germline at one junction end may stem from a read error. This chain connects TRBV2 to TRBJ1-2, with 7 nucleotides matching TRBD1. The CDR3 length is 13 residues. Germline assignment: CDR1 SNHLY and CDR2 FYNNEI. The DNA for the CDR3 is TGTGCCAGCACGCCCGAGGGGGCGCGAGGCTACCCCTTC. As protein: CASTPEGARGYPF.

The V call is TRBV11-1, the J call TRBJ2-1, with 13 positions matching TRBD2. Unmatched junction bases numbered 4, after V lost 1 base and J lost 4 bases. Germline V gives CDR1 SGHAT, CDR2 FQDESV (reference sequence). This CDR3 has 17 residues. In DNA form, the CDR3 reads TGTGCCAGCAGCTTAGAACTAGCGGGAGGGTATTACAATGAGCAGTTCTTC. Its protein is CASSLELAGGYYNEQFF. Full variable domain (remainder filled in from reference TRBV11-1 and TRBJ2-1): EAEVAQSPRYKITEKSQAVAFWCDPISGHATLYWYRQILGQGPELLVQFQDESVVDDSQLPKDRFSAERLKGVDSTLKIQPAELGDSAMYLCASSLELAGGYYNEQFFGPGTRLTVL.